The rows below give T cell receptor beta chains drawn from one sample of a study of blood T cell repertoires in COVID-19. Sequencing used immunoSEQ multiplex PCR; TCRdb keeps in-frame clones, though not all of them. The repertoire includes approximately 270,000 clones, about 89% of them detected once, and around 0.84% sits in the top ten. Sequencing used peripheral blood. These receptors were taken from a man aged 30-40 years with acute or convalescent COVID-19. CDR3s include the opening cysteine and the closing phenylalanine or tryptophan. D genes are given only for firm matches. Only some rows state a clone size, as once, few, many or a class for expanded clones.

TRBJ2-1,TRBD2,-,TRBV4-1,CASSQASGSFNEQFF,TGCGCCAGCAGCCAAGCTAGCGGGAGTTTTAATGAGCAGTTCTTC
TRBJ2-1,TRBD1,-,TRBV9,CASSARDSLYNEQFF,TGTGCCAGCAGCGCCCGGGACAGCTTATACAATGAGCAGTTCTTC
TRBJ1-5,-,-,TRBV19,CASNPTGGGDQPQHF,TGTGCCAGTAATCCCACGGGGGGCGGGGATCAGCCCCAGCATTTT
TRBJ2-5,-,-,TRBV7-2,CASSLMAETQYF,TGTGCCAGCAGCTTAATGGCAGAGACCCAGTACTTC
TRBJ2-1,-,-,TRBV6-6,CASSNSLSYNEQFF,TGTGCCAGCAGCAACTCCCTCTCCTACAATGAGCAGTTCTTC
TRBJ2-7,-,-,TRBV6-5,CASSKQGVGEQYF,TGTGCCAGCAGTAAACAGGGAGTGGGCGAGCAGTACTTC
TRBJ1-5,TRBD1,-,TRBV6-5,CASSYGTGNQPQHF,TGTGCCAGCAGTTACGGGACAGGGAATCAGCCCCAGCATTTT
TRBJ1-6,-,-,TRBV18,CASSPTRGSYNSPLHF,TGTGCCAGCTCACCGACCCGGGGCTCCTATAATTCACCCCTCCACTTT
TRBJ1-2,TRBD1,-,TRBV28,CASGTTGDRNYTF,TGTGCCAGCGGGACCACAGGGGATCGAAACTACACCTTC
TRBJ1-1,-,-,TRBV28,CASSLAAGGNTEAFF,TGTGCCAGCAGTTTAGCCGCAGGAGGGAACACTGAAGCTTTCTTT
TRBJ2-7,TRBD1,-,TRBV28,CASSPLPGTGPYEQYF,TGTGCCAGCAGCCCCCTCCCCGGGACAGGGCCCTACGAGCAGTACTTC
TRBJ1-4,TRBD1,-,TRBV19,CASSIPGGGNEKLFF,TGTGCCAGTAGTATCCCAGGGGGAGGAAATGAAAAACTGTTTTTT
TRBJ2-7,-,-,TRBV29-1,CSVEGISGYGQYF,TGCAGCGTTGAGGGGATCAGCGGCTACGGGCAGTACTTC
TRBJ1-1,-,-,TRBV6-5,CASRPVNTEAFF,TGTGCCAGCAGACCAGTGAACACTGAAGCTTTCTTT
TRBJ2-5,TRBD2,-,TRBV6-1,CASSQAGGPSETQYF,TGTGCCAGCAGTCAAGCGGGAGGGCCTTCAGAGACCCAGTACTTC
TRBJ2-7,TRBD2,-,TRBV4-1,CASSQSPGAGAYEQYF,TGCGCCAGCAGCCAGAGCCCGGGAGCGGGAGCCTACGAGCAGTACTTC
TRBJ2-2,TRBD2,-,TRBV5-6,CASSLLGLRNTGELFF,TGTGCCAGCAGCTTGCTGGGACTACGGAACACCGGGGAGCTGTTTTTT
TRBJ2-5,-,-,TRBV5-4,CASSQWQETQYF,TGTGCCAGCAGCCAGTGGCAAGAGACCCAGTACTTC
TRBJ2-7,-,-,TRBV3-1/TRBV3-2,CASSYLYEQYF,TGTGCCAGCAGCTATTTATACGAGCAGTACTTC
TRBJ2-7,TRBD2,-,TRBV6-5,CASRRLAGGGREQYF,TGTGCCAGCAGACGACTAGCGGGAGGAGGACGGGAGCAGTACTTC
TRBJ2-3,-,-,TRBV9,CASGVGGTDTQYF,TGTGCCAGCGGGGTCGGGGGCACAGATACGCAGTATTTT
TRBJ1-2,-,once,TRBV6-5,CASTFDRSYGYTF,TGTGCCAGCACCTTCGACAGGTCCTATGGCTACACCTTC
TRBJ2-3,-,-,TRBV20-1,CSARVTTTQYF,TGCAGTGCTAGAGTCACAACTACGCAGTATTTT
TRBJ1-1,TRBD1,-,TRBV9,CASGVGTGGAGTEAFF,TGTGCCAGCGGTGTCGGGACAGGGGGCGCCGGCACTGAAGCTTTCTTT
TRBJ2-1,TRBD2,-,TRBV5-1,CASSLSGGAGEQFF,TGCGCCAGCAGCCTTAGCGGGGGGGCGGGTGAGCAGTTCTTC
TRBJ1-1,-,-,TRBV21-1,CASGKDRGNTEAFF,TGTGCCAGCGGAAAGGACAGGGGGAACACTGAAGCTTTCTTT
TRBJ1-2,-,once,TRBV14,CASSQIGDRNYGYTF,TGTGCCAGCAGCCAAATAGGAGACAGAAACTATGGCTACACCTTC
TRBJ1-2,-,few,TRBV28,CASSLSFWSDYGYTF,TGTGCCAGCAGTCTCTCCTTTTGGTCGGACTATGGCTACACCTTC
TRBJ1-2,-,-,TRBV27,CASSLSGGPHGYTF,TGTGCCAGCAGTTTATCGGGCGGGCCCCATGGCTACACCTTC
TRBJ1-2,TRBD1,-,TRBV28,CAAIRQGKYGYTF,TGTGCCGCGATCAGACAGGGCAAGTATGGCTACACCTTC
TRBJ1-6,TRBD1,-,TRBV5-6,CASSFRTGWRSSPLHF,TGTGCCAGCAGCTTTAGGACAGGGTGGCGAAGCTCACCCCTCCACTTT
TRBJ2-3,TRBD2,-,TRBV30,CAWSPGLAGGPGVDTQYF,TGTGCCTGGAGTCCGGGACTAGCGGGAGGGCCGGGAGTTGATACGCAGTATTTT
TRBJ2-5,-,-,TRBV5-1,CASSSDKNSYQETQYF,TGCGCCAGCAGCTCGGACAAGAATTCGTACCAAGAGACCCAGTACTTC
TRBJ1-6,-,-,TRBV28,CASHSSYNSPLHF,TGTGCCAGCCACAGCTCCTATAATTCACCCCTCCACTTT
TRBJ1-2,-,-,TRBV5-1,CASGSGGGYTF,TGCGCCAGCGGCTCGGGAGGAGGCTACACCTTC
TRBJ2-7,-,once,TRBV5-6,CASSFRQNTYEQYF,TGTGCCAGCAGCTTCCGACAGAACACCTACGAGCAGTACTTC